This entry features one T cell receptor beta chain sequence. Its antigen is undetermined. The data were obtained in a study of vaccination and CD4 T cells after COVID-19. Looking at the study overall: With a range of 35 to 161, the median interval from diagnosis to drawing post-COVID samples was about 100 days.

The sample's treatment: approximately 9-day PBMC culture with coronavirus spike peptide pools or control peptides (ViraFEST assay). With the Oncomine TCR Beta short-read assay, DNA from cultured CD4+ T cells was sequenced. MiXCR was run by TCRdb on the PCR reads, yielding one entry per CDR3 protein. The data hold about 12,000 distinct CDR3 sequences, with roughly half observed a single time. The CDR3 contains 15 residues. V lost 2 bases and J lost 8; bases outside the gene matches: 6. CDR1 is MDHEN and CDR2 is SYDVKM in the germline V gene. Study-level points and caveats: Reactive clone data from convalescent patients indicated a median of about 86% appearing only post-vaccination.

The chain uses TRBV28 and TRBJ1-6, with 7 bases identical to TRBD1. Specimen: CD4+ T cells from blood, cultured in vitro. The receptor's source is a human donor who had recovered from COVID-19. CDR3 bases: TGTGCCAGCAGTTTAGGACAGGTGGGGCATTCACCCCTCCACTTT. This translates into CASSLGQVGHSPLHF.